This is a list of T cell receptor beta chains from one sample in a study of shared clonotypes between healthy human individuals. Data came from immunoSEQ multiplex PCR; TCRdb stores just in-frame clones and leaves some out. Here the sample spans 2,100,000 or so clones, about 94% being singletons. Sequencing input: naive CD4+ T cells sorted from blood. The source is a man aged 18 to 29 in good health. The CDR3 runs from the conserved cysteine through the conserved F or W. Fields, in order: D gene, V gene, clone size, J gene, CDR3 DNA, CDR3 protein. D genes are given only for firm matches. Rows give clone size only sometimes, using once, few, many, or a class for an expanded clone.

d_gene: -; v_gene: TRBV5-1; abundance: -; j_gene: TRBJ1-1; CDR3nt: TGCGCCAGCAGCGTGAGGGTGGAGGGTGAAGCTTTCTTT; CDR3aa: CASSVRVEGEAFF
d_gene: -; v_gene: TRBV5-4; abundance: -; j_gene: TRBJ1-6; CDR3nt: TGTGCCAGCAGCGCCGACAGTTCACCCCTCCACTTT; CDR3aa: CASSADSSPLHF
d_gene: TRBD1; v_gene: TRBV30; abundance: -; j_gene: TRBJ1-2; CDR3nt: TGTGCCTGGAGTGTGCCTCGGGCAGGGGGAAGCGTCTATGGCTACACCTTC; CDR3aa: CAWSVPRAGGSVYGYTF
d_gene: -; v_gene: TRBV11-2; abundance: -; j_gene: TRBJ2-2; CDR3nt: TGTGCCAGCAGCTTAGGGGGATTCGCCGGGGAGCTGTTTTTT; CDR3aa: CASSLGGFAGELFF
d_gene: -; v_gene: TRBV7-9; abundance: -; j_gene: TRBJ1-4; CDR3nt: TGTGCCAGCAGCCTCCCCTCAACAGTGGAGGGCGAAAAACTGTTTTTT; CDR3aa: CASSLPSTVEGEKLFF
d_gene: TRBD2; v_gene: TRBV7-8; abundance: -; j_gene: TRBJ2-7; CDR3nt: TGTGCCAGCAGTCCAGTCCGCGGTTTAGCGGGGGCCTACGAGCAGTACTTC; CDR3aa: CASSPVRGLAGAYEQYF
d_gene: -; v_gene: TRBV5-1; abundance: -; j_gene: TRBJ2-7; CDR3nt: TGCGCCAGCAGCCCCGTTACAGGGCCCTCCTACGAGCAGTACTTC; CDR3aa: CASSPVTGPSYEQYF
d_gene: -; v_gene: TRBV23-1; abundance: once; j_gene: TRBJ2-7; CDR3nt: TGCGCCAGCAGTCAATCGCCCATTCCAGGCTTC; CDR3aa: CASSQSPIPGF
d_gene: -; v_gene: TRBV10-3; abundance: once; j_gene: TRBJ2-7; CDR3nt: TGTGCCATCAGTGAGCTAGGGGAAGGGGAGTACTTC; CDR3aa: CAISELGEGEYF
d_gene: -; v_gene: TRBV19; abundance: -; j_gene: TRBJ1-4; CDR3nt: TGTGCCAGTAAGCGGGACGCTAATGAAAAACTGTTTTTT; CDR3aa: CASKRDANEKLFF
d_gene: -; v_gene: TRBV28; abundance: -; j_gene: TRBJ2-1; CDR3nt: TGTGCCAGCAGCCCAGGAGGGGGAAATGAGCAGTTCTTC; CDR3aa: CASSPGGGNEQFF
d_gene: -; v_gene: TRBV5-1; abundance: -; j_gene: TRBJ2-5; CDR3nt: TGCGCCAGCCAAGCGGAGGGGACCGTTAACCCATGGGAGACCCAGTACTTC; CDR3aa: CASQAEGTVNPWETQYF
d_gene: TRBD1; v_gene: TRBV7-9; abundance: -; j_gene: TRBJ2-1; CDR3nt: TGTGCCAGCAGCCCAGAACAGGGGGCGGTGTACAATGAGCAGTTCTTC; CDR3aa: CASSPEQGAVYNEQFF
d_gene: -; v_gene: TRBV5-1; abundance: -; j_gene: TRBJ1-1; CDR3nt: TGCGCCAGCAGCCCCCCTCACGGGGGAGACACTGAAGCTTTCTTT; CDR3aa: CASSPPHGGDTEAFF
d_gene: -; v_gene: TRBV10-3; abundance: -; j_gene: TRBJ1-5; CDR3nt: TGTGCCATCAGGGACATCAATCAGCCCCAGCATTTT; CDR3aa: CAIRDINQPQHF
d_gene: -; v_gene: TRBV6-1; abundance: once; j_gene: TRBJ2-2; CDR3nt: TGTGCCAGCAGGAAAGGGGACACCGGGGAGCTGTTTTTT; CDR3aa: CASRKGDTGELFF